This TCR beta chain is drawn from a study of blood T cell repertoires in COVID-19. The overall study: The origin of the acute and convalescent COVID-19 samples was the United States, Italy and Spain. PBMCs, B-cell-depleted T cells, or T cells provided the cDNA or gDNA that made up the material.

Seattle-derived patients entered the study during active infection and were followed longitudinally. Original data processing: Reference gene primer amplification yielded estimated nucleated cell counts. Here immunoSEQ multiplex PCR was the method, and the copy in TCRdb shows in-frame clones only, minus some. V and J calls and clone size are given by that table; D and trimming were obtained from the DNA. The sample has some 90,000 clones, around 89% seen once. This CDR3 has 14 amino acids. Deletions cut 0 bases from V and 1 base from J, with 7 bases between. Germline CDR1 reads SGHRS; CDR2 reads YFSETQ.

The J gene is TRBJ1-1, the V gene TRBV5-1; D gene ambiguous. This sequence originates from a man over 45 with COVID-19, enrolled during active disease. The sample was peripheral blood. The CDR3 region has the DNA TGCGCCAGCAGCTTGGGGACTTCGAACACTGAAGCTTTCTTT. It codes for CASSLGTSNTEAFF.